These T cell receptor beta chains were read from a single sample in a study of T cell responses to AZD1222 COVID-19 vaccine. The table came from immunoSEQ multiplex PCR; TCRdb's copy has only in-frame clones and leaves some out. The sample lists around 84,000 clones; just over 90% were seen once. The sequencing used peripheral blood, collected on day 0 of MenACWY control vaccination. The receptors were sampled from an adult in good health. Each CDR3 is given with its conserved first and last residue. Each record gives: J gene, V gene, clone size, D gene, CDR3 DNA, CDR3 protein. A D gene is named only where the DNA matches it firmly. The size entry is marked missing in some rows and otherwise reads once, few, many or a size class.

>TRBJ1-4|TRBV30|NA|NA
TGTGCCTGGAGTCGTAGCGGGAATGAAAAACTGTTTTTT
CAWSRSGNEKLFF
>TRBJ1-5|TRBV5-1|NA|NA
TGCGCCAGCAGCTTTAGACAGCACTCGCCCTATAGCAATCAGCCCCAGCATTTT
CASSFRQHSPYSNQPQHF
>TRBJ2-1|TRBV15|NA|NA
TGTGCCACCAGTCAGACTAGTGGTGAGCAGTTCTTC
CATSQTSGEQFF
>TRBJ2-3|TRBV5-1|NA|NA
TGCGCCAGCAGCTTTGATGGACAGAGCCCAGATACGCAGTATTTT
CASSFDGQSPDTQYF
>TRBJ2-1|TRBV7-3|NA|TRBD2
TGTGCCAGCAGTTCTAGCGGGGGGCGCAATGAGCAGTTCTTC
CASSSSGGRNEQFF
>TRBJ2-7|TRBV20-1|NA|TRBD1
TGCAGTGCTAGTGAAAGACAGGGGAAATACGAGCAGTACTTC
CSASERQGKYEQYF
>TRBJ2-3|TRBV6-5|NA|TRBD2
TGTGCCAGCAGGAGACTAGCGGGAGGAGCAGATACGCAGTATTTT
CASRRLAGGADTQYF
>TRBJ1-5|TRBV7-2|NA|NA
TGTGCCAGCAGCTTAGTGGGGGCACATAGCAATCAGCCCCAGCATTTT
CASSLVGAHSNQPQHF
>TRBJ2-1|TRBV18|few|NA
TGTGCCAGCTCACCACCCGGAGCTCTCAACAGGAATGAGCAGTTCTTC
CASSPPGALNRNEQFF
>TRBJ2-1|TRBV5-4|NA|NA
TGTGCCAGCAGCTCGACATCTCATTTCAATGAGCAGTTCTTC
CASSSTSHFNEQFF
>TRBJ2-1|TRBV3-1/TRBV3-2|NA|TRBD1
TGTGCCAGCAGCCTTAAGACAGGGGGGAAGCAGTTCTTC
CASSLKTGGKQFF
>TRBJ1-5|TRBV18|NA|NA
TGTGCCAGCTCACCTTCCGGTGCTCAGCCCCAGCATTTT
CASSPSGAQPQHF
>TRBJ2-1|TRBV7-7|NA|TRBD1
TGTGCTAGCAGCTTAGACGGACAGGAAAACAATGAGCAGTTCTTC
CASSLDGQENNEQFF
>TRBJ2-5|TRBV9|once|TRBD2
TGTGCCAGCAGCGTAGAAGGGACTAGCGGGGTCGGTGAGACCCAGTACTTC
CASSVEGTSGVGETQYF
>TRBJ2-2|TRBV7-8|NA|NA
TGTGCCAGCAGGAGAGCGCTCACGGGCACCGGGGAGCTGTTTTTT
CASRRALTGTGELFF
>TRBJ2-7|TRBV4-3|NA|TRBD1
TGCGCCAGCAGCCAAGATGCCCAGGGGGCCTACGAGCAGTACTTC
CASSQDAQGAYEQYF
>TRBJ1-1|TRBV5-6|NA|NA
TGTGCCAGCAGCACCCGGTTCTTGGAAGCTGAAGCTTTCTTT
CASSTRFLEAEAFF
>TRBJ2-1|TRBV12-3/TRBV12-4|NA|NA
TGTGCCAGCAGAAAGGGGGCCTACAATGAGCAGTTCTTC
CASRKGAYNEQFF
>TRBJ2-1|TRBV28|few|NA
TGTGCCAGCAGTTCGGACTCCTCCGGTACACTCTTCTTC
CASSSDSSGTLFF
>TRBJ2-1|TRBV19|NA|NA
TGTGCCAGTATCCAACCAGGTCGGTACAATGAGCAGTTCTTC
CASIQPGRYNEQFF
>TRBJ1-2|TRBV10-3|NA|NA
TGTGCCATTACTACAGGAGAAAACTATGGCTACACCTTC
CAITTGENYGYTF
>TRBJ1-6|TRBV10-3|once|NA
TGTGCCATCAGGGGGGGGCCGCCGGGTTCACCCCTCCACTTT
CAIRGGPPGSPLHF
>TRBJ1-5|TRBV28|NA|TRBD1
TGTGCCAGCAGCTCGGACAGGGCGAGGATTAGAGGCAATCAGCCCCAGCATTTT
CASSSDRARIRGNQPQHF
>TRBJ1-2|TRBV28|NA|NA
TGTGCCAGCAGTACCGAATCGGGACCGCCTAGGGGCTACACCTTC
CASSTESGPPRGYTF
>TRBJ1-1|TRBV4-3|NA|TRBD1
TGCGCCAGCAGCCAAGATAAAGGGGGACAGGGGAACACTGAAGCTTTCTTT
CASSQDKGGQGNTEAFF
>TRBJ1-2|TRBV3-1/TRBV3-2|once|NA
TGTGCCAGCAGCCAAAACGGCGGGGGAGGTGAAGGCTACACCTTC
CASSQNGGGGEGYTF
>TRBJ1-2|TRBV7-8|NA|NA
TGTGCCAGCAGCTTAGTGGGGGTCCTCTATGGCTACACCTTC
CASSLVGVLYGYTF
>TRBJ2-3|TRBV6-4|NA|NA
TGTGCCAGCAGTGGGGGGACAAGCACAGATACGCAGTATTTT
CASSGGTSTDTQYF
>TRBJ2-2|TRBV10-1|NA|NA
TGCGCCAGCAGTGAGTTAACAACAGGGACCGGGGAGCTGTTTTTT
CASSELTTGTGELFF
>TRBJ1-1|TRBV28|NA|NA
TGTGCCAGCAGTCCCCTCAGACAGGCGGGCACTGAAGCTTTCTTT
CASSPLRQAGTEAFF
>TRBJ2-5|TRBV6-5|few|NA
TGTGCCAGCACCCTACGGGGCTGGAATAAAGAGACCCAGTACTTC
CASTLRGWNKETQYF
>TRBJ2-7|TRBV9|NA|NA
TGTGCCAGCTCCCCCGGGGCGGGGATCTCCTACGAGCAGTACTTC
CASSPGAGISYEQYF
>TRBJ1-6|TRBV7-2|NA|TRBD1
TGTGCCAGCAGCCCCGGGACAGGGGCGTCCAATTCACCCCTCCACTTT
CASSPGTGASNSPLHF
>TRBJ2-2|TRBV24-1|NA|TRBD1
TGTGCCACCAGCACAGGGGTGGAAACCGGGGAGCTGTTTTTT
CATSTGVETGELFF
>TRBJ2-7|TRBV28|NA|NA
TGTGCCAGCAGCCCCCAGGGCGGGTCGTACGAGCAGTACTTC
CASSPQGGSYEQYF
>TRBJ1-6|TRBV4-1|large|NA
TGCGCCAGCAGCCAAGAGTTAGGACTTCTTGGGTCACCCCTCCACTTT
CASSQELGLLGSPLHF
>TRBJ1-5|TRBV5-1|NA|NA
TGCGCCAGCAGCTTGGACAGTAGTCAGCCCCAGCATTTT
CASSLDSSQPQHF
>TRBJ2-1|TRBV4-3|NA|NA
TGCGCCAGCAGCCAAGAAGGGACACCAAATGAGCAGTTCTTC
CASSQEGTPNEQFF
>TRBJ2-3|TRBV7-9|NA|NA
TGTGCCAGCAGCTTAGCTCTAGCCTCAGATACGCAGTATTTT
CASSLALASDTQYF
>TRBJ2-7|TRBV3-1/TRBV3-2|NA|NA
TGTGCCAGCAGTCGCGGGACGGGAACCTACGAGCAGTACTTC
CASSRGTGTYEQYF
>TRBJ1-1|TRBV19|NA|NA
TGTGCCAGTAGTATAGCCCTCGGGATGAACACTGAAGCTTTCTTT
CASSIALGMNTEAFF
>TRBJ2-7|TRBV6-6|NA|NA
TGTGCCAGCAGTTACGTGGCAGCAGCCTACGAGCAGTACTTC
CASSYVAAAYEQYF
>TRBJ2-7|TRBV18|NA|NA
TGTGCCAGCTCACCACGGACTGGGGGCGGTTTGGACGAGCAGTACTTC
CASSPRTGGGLDEQYF
>TRBJ1-5|TRBV19|NA|NA
TGTGCCAGTAGCTGGGGGGGGCACAATCAGCCCCAGCATTTT
CASSWGGHNQPQHF
>TRBJ2-1|TRBV30|NA|TRBD1
TGTGCCTGGAGTGTACCGGGACAGGGCTTGCTGGACAATGAGCAGTTCTTC
CAWSVPGQGLLDNEQFF
>TRBJ1-2|TRBV19|NA|NA
TGTGCCAGTAGAAGCGGGTTGGCCCTCTATGGCTACACCTTC
CASRSGLALYGYTF
>TRBJ2-5|TRBV19|NA|TRBD1
TGTGCCAGTAGTATAGATGGGACAGGGTTGGGGGAGACCCAGTACTTC
CASSIDGTGLGETQYF
>TRBJ2-2|TRBV7-3|NA|NA
TGTGCCAGCAGCTTAACTGCCGGGGGTACCGGGGAGCTGTTTTTT
CASSLTAGGTGELFF
>TRBJ1-1|TRBV2|NA|NA
TGTGCCAGCAGTCCACAGGGTCTTGGCACTGAAGCTTTCTTT
CASSPQGLGTEAFF
>TRBJ1-5|TRBV3-1/TRBV3-2|NA|NA
TGTGCCAGCAGCCAAGGACGGGTAAATCAGCCCCAGCATTTT
CASSQGRVNQPQHF
>TRBJ1-2|TRBV5-6|NA|TRBD1
TGTGCCAGCAGCTTACAGGGGGCAGGCTACACCTTC
CASSLQGAGYTF
>TRBJ1-6|TRBV5-3|NA|NA
TGTGCCAGAAGCTCTACAGGGACACCCCTCCACTTT
CARSSTGTPLHF
>TRBJ2-7|TRBV7-2|NA|NA
TGTGCCAGCAGCTGGACAGTCGCCGCCTACGAGCAGTACTTC
CASSWTVAAYEQYF
>TRBJ1-5|TRBV18|NA|TRBD1
TGTGCCAGCTCACCGGGACAGGTTAGCCAGCCCCAGCATTTT
CASSPGQVSQPQHF
>TRBJ2-3|TRBV10-3|NA|TRBD2
TGTGCCATCAGGGCGACTAGCGAGGGTGCAGATACGCAGTATTTT
CAIRATSEGADTQYF
>TRBJ2-5|TRBV12-5|NA|NA
TGTGCTAGTGGTCCCCCGGGTTACCAAGAGACCCAGTACTTC
CASGPPGYQETQYF
>TRBJ2-5|TRBV3-1/TRBV3-2|NA|TRBD2
TGTGCCAGCAGCCTACTGGCTAGCGGCGGCGAGACCCAGTACTTC
CASSLLASGGETQYF
>TRBJ1-2|TRBV2|NA|NA
TGTGCCAGCAGTGAATCCAGGGAGGGTGGCTACACCTTC
CASSESREGGYTF
>TRBJ2-7|TRBV5-4|NA|NA
TGTGCCAGCAGCCCGGACGTAACTTCGGGCTACGAGCAGTACTTC
CASSPDVTSGYEQYF
>TRBJ1-3|TRBV18|NA|NA
TGTGCCAGCTCACAAAATATGGGGCAATCTGGAAACACCATATATTTT
CASSQNMGQSGNTIYF